These 30 T cell receptor beta chains were all obtained from the same sample, sequenced in a study of blood T cell repertoires in COVID-19. Sequenced by immunoSEQ multiplex PCR; TCRdb stores in-frame clones only, minus some. Found here are around 270,000 clones, approximately 86% of them singletons; the top ten hold 0.87%. The sequenced sample was peripheral blood. All receptors come from a human donor with COVID-19, enrolled during active disease. The donor label of this sample is uncertain.

This clone was counted once. The chain combines TRBV9 with TRBJ2-2, with no clear D. The V gene lost 2 bases and the J gene lost 8 bases, with 7 bases spanning the gap. This CDR3 region has 12 residues. CDR1 is SGDLS, CDR2 YYNGEE, per germline. CDR3 nucleotides: TGTGCCAGCAGCGTTATCCAGGGGGAGCTGTTTTTT. This encodes CASSVIQGELFF.

The chain carries TRBV30 and TRBJ1-6; D is possibly TRBD1 (5 bases). With 3 bases removed from V and 10 bases from J, the gap between germline ends came to 13 bases. CDR1 is GTSNPN, CDR2 SVGIG, per germline (reference sequence). This CDR3 has 13 amino acids. In DNA form, the CDR3 reads TGTGCCTGGAGCCCGGGACTTCACTCACCCCTCCACTTT. It codes for CAWSPGLHSPLHF.

The rearrangement uses TRBV9 and TRBJ2-7; the match to TRBD2 covers 12 bases. Germline lookup yields CDR1 SGDLS and CDR2 YYNGEE. This CDR3 has 17 amino acids. After removal of 1 base from V and 6 bases from J, the junction contained 11 bases not matched to a gene. The CDR3 coding sequence is TGTGCCAGCAGCGTAAGCCCCACTAGCGGGAGGAATGGCGAGCAGTACTTC. It is translated as CASSVSPTSGRNGEQYF.

V is TRBV11-3 and J is TRBJ2-2; TRBD2 agrees at 10 bases. CDR1 and CDR2 from the germline V gene are SGHNT and YENEEA. The J segment lost 4 bases and the V segment lost 5 bases, leaving 10 bases of the junction unmatched. This CDR3 contains 17 residues. CDR3 DNA: TGTGCCAGCAGCCCCCCAGCGGGAGGGCCAGGCACCGGGGAGCTGTTTTTT. This gives the protein CASSPPAGGPGTGELFF.

The chain carries TRBV28 and TRBJ1-4, with 7 nucleotides matching TRBD1. Germline V gene lookup returns CDR1 MDHEN and CDR2 SYDVKM. J was trimmed by 4 bases and V by 5 bases; bases with no gene match: 4. The CDR3 has 14 residues. Written as DNA, the CDR3 is TGTGCCAGCAGTCGACAGGGCGTTAATGAAAAACTGTTTTTT. This translates into CASSRQGVNEKLFF.

The J gene is TRBJ2-5, the V gene TRBV27, with 10 bases aligning to TRBD2. The CDR3 extends over 15 amino acids. Unmatched junction bases numbered 7, after V lost 4 bases and J lost 5 bases. CDR1 and CDR2 (germline): MNHEY, SMNVEV (reference sequence). The CDR3 coding sequence is TGTGCCAGCAGTTCCCCTAGCGGGAGTGTGGAGACCCAGTACTTC. It yields the protein CASSSPSGSVETQYF.

This clone has a count of ten or more. The gene calls are TRBV19 and TRBJ1-2, with no clear D. V was shortened by 5 bases and J by 6 bases, with 13 bases between the two germline ends. This CDR3 is 13 amino acids long. Germline CDR1 reads LNHDA; CDR2 reads SQIVND (reference sequence). The CDR3 is CASSVGLTDGYTF. The CDR3 DNA reads as TGTGCCAGTAGTGTCGGACTTACGGATGGCTACACCTTC.

The chain uses TRBV5-1 and TRBJ1-2; 9 nucleotides align to TRBD1. V lost 4 bases and J lost 7; bases outside the gene matches: 8. From germline, CDR1 is SGHRS and CDR2 YFSETQ. The CDR3 contains 14 residues. The CDR3 loop is CASSTPGQGLGYTF. CDR3 coding DNA: TGCGCCAGCAGCACGCCGGGACAGGGTCTTGGCTACACCTTC.

This clone was recorded only once. This rearrangement joins TRBV3-1 (or the pseudogene TRBV3-2) to TRBJ1-6; 8 positions match TRBD1. CDR1 and CDR2 from the germline V gene are LGHDT and YNNKEL (reference sequence). The CDR3 runs 14 residues. Trimming cost V 4 bases and J 10 bases; bases outside gene matches: 6. The CDR3, as DNA: TGTGCCAGCAGCCGCGGACAGGGCGGCTCACCCCTCCACTTT. It encodes CASSRGQGGSPLHF.

The gene calls are TRBV10-3 and TRBJ1-1; 10 bases agree with TRBD1. After removal of 7 bases from V and 3 bases from J, the junction contained 8 bases not matched to a gene. Germline loops: CDR1 ENHRY, CDR2 SYGVKD. The CDR3 consists of 15 residues. Here the CDR3 reads CAINKGQGTDTEAFF. The CDR3 DNA is TGTGCCATCAACAAGGGACAGGGGACGGACACTGAAGCTTTCTTT.

The J gene is TRBJ1-2, the V gene TRBV29-1; tentatively, D is TRBD1 (5 bases). Germline CDR1 is SQVTM and CDR2 is ANQGSEA. The CDR3 has 14 amino acids. The V end was cut by 6 bases, the J end by 0 bases, with 14 bases between. The CDR3 reads CSVTDSLANYGYTF. CDR3 bases: TGCAGCGTCACCGACAGTCTAGCTAACTATGGCTACACCTTC.

The rearrangement uses TRBV6-5 and TRBJ1-4; weak D call: TRBD1 (5 bases). The CDR3 is 16 residues long. V was clipped by 0 bases and J by 0 bases, with 8 bases between them. CDR1 is MNHEY, CDR2 SVGAGI, per germline. CDR3 in amino acids: CASSYSQDATNEKLFF. In DNA form, the CDR3 reads TGTGCCAGCAGTTACTCACAGGATGCAACTAATGAAAAACTGTTTTTT.

The J gene is TRBJ1-4, the V gene TRBV27; D remains unclear. The CDR3 runs to 14 residues. Trimming shortened V by 5 bases and J by 6 bases, and 13 bases separated the two germline ends. Per germline, CDR1 MNHEY and CDR2 SMNVEV (reference sequence). The CDR3 DNA reads TGTGCCAGCAGTGGCAAGTCCGGGTATGAAAAACTGTTTTTT. The encoded protein is CASSGKSGYEKLFF.

There are a few counts of this clone. The chain is built from TRBV30 and TRBJ1-2; 8 nucleotides align to TRBD1. V shed 3 bases, J shed 8 bases, and the junction held 11 bases outside the gene matches. From germline, CDR1 is GTSNPN and CDR2 SVGIG (reference sequence). This CDR3 spans 14 amino acids. CDR3 coding DNA: TGTGCCTGGAGCATAATTGGACAGGGCGGGGGCTACACCTTC. Protein: CAWSIIGQGGGYTF.

This clone appeared a few times. This CDR3 reads CASSSQGQGGSYEQYF. Here the CDR3 DNA reads TGTGCCAGCAGTTCCCAGGGACAAGGGGGATCCTACGAGCAGTACTTC. The V and J genes are TRBV6-5 and TRBJ2-7; a possible D gene is TRBD1 (6 bases). The length of the CDR3 is 16 residues. Germline CDR1 is MNHEY and CDR2 is SVGAGI. V gave up 4 bases and J gave up 1 base, with 17 bases separating them.

This clone was recorded only once. This chain connects TRBV30 to TRBJ1-5; D is perhaps TRBD1 (5 bases). The CDR3 runs 14 residues. Trimming left V 0 bases short and J 3 bases short, with 9 bases between. Germline V gene data show CDR1 as GTSNPN and CDR2 as SVGIG (reference sequence). The CDR3 DNA reads as TGTGCCTGGAGTGTAGCCAGGGTCAATCAGCCCCAGCATTTT. This translates into CAWSVARVNQPQHF. The variable domain in full, completed from reference TRBV30 and TRBJ1-5, reads SQTIHQWPATLVQPVGSPLSLECTVEGTSNPNLYWYRQAAGRGLQLLFYSVGIGQISSEVPQNLSASRPQDRQFILSSKKLLLSDSGFYLCAWSVARVNQPQHFGDGTRLSIL.

The chain carries TRBV2 and TRBJ2-1; 8 bases agree with TRBD1. CDR3 length: 13 residues. Trimming at V came to 4 bases and at J to 9 bases, leaving 5 bases not matched to a gene. The germline V gene has CDR1 SNHLY and CDR2 FYNNEI. CDR3 residues: CASSGTGWGEQFF. The CDR3 nucleotides read TGTGCCAGCAGTGGGACAGGGTGGGGTGAGCAGTTCTTC.

J is TRBJ1-2 and V is TRBV7-9; perhaps TRBD1 as D (5 bases). The germline CDR1 and CDR2 sequences are SEHNR and FQNEAQ (reference sequence). This CDR3 is built from 14 residues. Trimming cost V 3 bases and J 5 bases, with 13 bases left between them. Here the CDR3 reads CASSFDTGGYGYTF. The CDR3 region has the DNA TGTGCCAGCAGCTTTGATACAGGCGGTTATGGCTACACCTTC.

The chain has TRBV5-1 and TRBJ1-2, with TRBD1 matching 7 bases. The CDR3 covers 13 residues. The germline V gene has CDR1 SGHRS and CDR2 YFSETQ. Trimming cost V 4 bases and J 6 bases; bases outside gene matches: 6. CDR3 sequence reads: CASSPTGNDGYTF. The CDR3 DNA reads TGCGCCAGCAGCCCGACAGGGAACGATGGCTACACCTTC.

This rearrangement joins TRBV4-3 to TRBJ2-7; 10 positions match TRBD2. Germline V CDR1 and CDR2: LGHNA, YSLEER. The junction had 10 bases not matched to a gene; V was cut back by 3 bases and J by 5 bases. This CDR3 comprises 16 residues. The CDR3 coding sequence is TGCGCCAGCAGCCAGGACGTTGGAGCGGGAGGGAACGAGCAGTACTTC. Protein product: CASSQDVGAGGNEQYF.

This clone has more than one count but fewer than ten. The chain has TRBV28 and TRBJ1-1; 7 bases fit TRBD1. This CDR3 contains 16 residues. V gave up 6 bases and J gave up 0 bases; unmatched junction bases: 10. CDR1 and CDR2 (germline): MDHEN, SYDVKM. In DNA, the CDR3 is TGTGCCAGCAGCCGGAGCGGAGGACAGGTGAACACTGAAGCTTTCTTT. Encoded protein: CASSRSGGQVNTEAFF.

The rearrangement uses TRBV5-5 and TRBJ1-5; D call uncertain. V lost 4 bases to trimming and J lost 6 bases, with 14 bases between them. Germline loops: CDR1 SGHKS, CDR2 YYEKEE (reference sequence). CDR3 size: 14 residues. The CDR3 loop is CASSPWREGQPQHF. The CDR3 bases are TGTGCCAGCAGCCCCTGGCGGGAGGGTCAGCCCCAGCATTTT.

This rearrangement joins TRBV28 to TRBJ1-2, with 9 bases lining up with TRBD1. J gave up 5 bases and V 3 bases, and 10 bases lay outside the gene matches. In germline, CDR1 is MDHEN, CDR2 SYDVKM. The CDR3 loop spans 16 amino acids. CDR3 region: CASSLAWTGAMYGYTF. The DNA for the CDR3 is TGTGCCAGCAGTTTGGCTTGGACAGGGGCGATGTATGGCTACACCTTC.

The chain uses TRBV5-1 and TRBJ2-1; TRBD1 matches 8 bases. Losses at the gene ends were 8 bases for V and 0 bases for J; bases not matched to a gene: 7. From germline, CDR1 is SGHRS and CDR2 YFSETQ. This CDR3 is 15 amino acids long. For the CDR3, the DNA is TGCGCCAGTTGGAGGACAGGGAACTCCTACAATGAGCAGTTCTTC. Protein: CASWRTGNSYNEQFF. The whole variable domain, filled in from reference TRBV5-1 and TRBJ2-1, reads KAGVTQTPRYLIKTRGQQVTLSCSPISGHRSVSWYQQTPGQGLQFLFEYFSETQRNKGNFPGRFSGRQFSNSRSEMNVSTLELGDSALYLCASWRTGNSYNEQFFGPGTRLTVL.

The rearrangement joins TRBV11-3 to TRBJ2-5; D call uncertain. CDR3 length: 14 residues. V lost 5 bases to trimming and J lost 3 bases, with 13 bases between them. The V gene's germline CDR1 is SGHNT and CDR2 YENEEA. The CDR3 here is CASSPSAAEETQYF. The DNA of the CDR3 is TGTGCCAGCAGCCCCAGCGCAGCAGAAGAGACCCAGTACTTC.

The chain recombines TRBV18 with TRBJ2-7, with TRBD2 matching over 10 bases. The V gene's germline CDR1 is KGHSH and CDR2 LQKENI. The junction had 3 bases not matched to a gene; V was cut back by 5 bases and J by 5 bases. The CDR3 has 13 residues. The DNA for the CDR3 is TGTGCCAGCTCAGCTAGCGGGAGTGACGAGCAGTACTTC. Protein: CASSASGSDEQYF.

The chain combines TRBV28 with TRBJ1-4; 7 nucleotides agree with TRBD1. The germline V gene encodes CDR1 MDHEN and CDR2 SYDVKM. The CDR3 runs 14 residues. V was pared by 6 bases and J by 8 bases, with 9 bases of the junction left unmatched. In nucleotides, the CDR3 is TGTGCCAGCAGAGTTCAGGGGGTTGGGGAAAAACTGTTTTTT. It encodes CASRVQGVGEKLFF.

The chain couples TRBV10-3 to TRBJ2-2, with 14 bases fitting TRBD2. The CDR3 loop spans 16 amino acids. Trimming at V came to 6 bases and at J to 6 bases, leaving 6 bases not matched to a gene. CDR1 and CDR2 from the germline V gene are ENHRY and SYGVKD. The CDR3 loop is CAIRPTSGRAPGELFF. In nucleotides, the CDR3 is TGTGCCATCAGACCGACTAGCGGGAGGGCCCCCGGGGAGCTGTTTTTT.

This clone was found a few times. The J gene is TRBJ1-5, the V gene TRBV28, with D perhaps matching TRBD1 (5 bases). Trimming stripped 6 bases from V and 3 bases from J, with 15 bases between. The CDR3 is made up of 15 amino acids. Germline CDR1 reads MDHEN; CDR2 reads SYDVKM. The chain's CDR3 is CASSLGGLFNQPQHF. CDR3 DNA: TGTGCCAGCAGCCTGGGGGGGTTATTCAATCAGCCCCAGCATTTT.

The chain is built from TRBV15 and TRBJ2-5; 8 positions match TRBD1. V gave up 1 base and J gave up 5 bases; unmatched junction bases: 3. The CDR3 has 14 residues. CDR1 is LNHNV and CDR2 is YYDKDF in the germline V gene (reference sequence). This CDR3 is CATSRGQGWETQYF. The CDR3, as DNA: TGTGCCACCAGCAGAGGACAGGGGTGGGAGACCCAGTACTTC.